This T cell receptor beta chain was recovered during a study of T-cell reconstitution after alpha-beta-depleted transplantation in children. Study-level points and caveats: Some patients showed high day-60 TCRbeta diversity, which derived from surviving recipient T cells and thymic progenitors.

TCRbeta library construction was performed incorporating unique molecular identifiers. Each CDR3 protein is one row after TCRdb ran MiXCR on the PCR reads. Of roughly 670,000 distinct CDR3 sequences listed, roughly 13% were seen once; the top ten hold 0.79%. Germline CDR1 reads MNHEY; CDR2 reads SVGAGI. This CDR3 has 14 amino acids. Trimming pared 1 base from V and 5 bases from J, leaving 11 bases between. As regards this clonotype: The antigen remains unidentified.

The input for sequencing was PBMCs, taken before TCRalphabeta/CD19-depleted stem cell transplant. The origin of this receptor is a girl aged 2-10 years with congenital amegakaryocytic thrombocytopenia, due to receive a stem cell transplant. This chain uses TRBV6-5 with TRBJ2-5, with D possibly TRBD2 on 6 matching bases. CDR3 DNA: TGTGCCAGCAGTTACTGGCGGGAAACGGAGACCCAGTACTTC. Protein sequence: CASSYWRETETQYF.